These 7 T cell receptor beta chains were sequenced from one sample in a study of shared clonotypes between healthy human individuals. Using immunoSEQ multiplex PCR, the repertoire was profiled, and TCRdb retains in-frame clones only, with some absent. The sample consists of 2 million to 2.5 million clones, nearly 97% of them appearing once. The sequenced material came from naive CD4+ T cells sorted from blood. Regarding subset: CD45RA+ positively selected. Source of these receptors: a man between 18 and 29 years old in good health.

The V call is TRBV30, the J call TRBJ1-2, with D perhaps TRBD1 (5 bases). In germline, CDR1 is GTSNPN, CDR2 SVGIG (reference sequence). The CDR3 length is 13 residues. V lost 0 bases to trimming and J lost 6 bases, with 11 bases between them. For the CDR3, the DNA is TGTGCCTGGAGTGTCCCCGGGGGAGATGGCTACACCTTC. Amino acid sequence: CAWSVPGGDGYTF.

The chain carries TRBV30 and TRBJ1-6; tentatively, D is TRBD1 (6 bases). This CDR3 is built from 17 residues. Germline V gene lookup returns CDR1 GTSNPN and CDR2 SVGIG (reference sequence). V was pared by 4 bases and J by 8 bases, with 24 bases between. Written as DNA, the CDR3 is TGTGCCTGGAAAAGCGGGGGCTTAAGTACCGTCTATTCACCCCTCCACTTT. Translation gives CAWKSGGLSTVYSPLHF.

The chain has TRBV15 and TRBJ1-6; no reliable D call. With 0 bases removed from V and 6 bases from J, the gap between germline ends came to 9 bases. The CDR3 extends over 15 amino acids. The germline V gene has CDR1 LNHNV and CDR2 YYDKDF (reference sequence). The CDR3 loop is CATSRDVQANSPLHF. CDR3 nucleotide sequence: TGTGCCACCAGCAGAGATGTGCAGGCTAATTCACCCCTCCACTTT.

The rearrangement uses TRBV7-2 and TRBJ2-7; the D gene is possibly TRBD1 (6 bases). The length of the CDR3 is 15 residues. Trimming removed 6 bases at V and 4 bases at J, with 19 bases between. The germline CDR1 and CDR2 sequences are SGHTA and FQGNSA. In DNA form, the CDR3 reads TGTGCCAGCAGACTCGACAGGTCACTTATTTACGAGCAGTACTTC. The encoded protein is CASRLDRSLIYEQYF.

J is TRBJ1-5 and V is TRBV6-5, with D unclear. The CDR3 is made up of 15 amino acids. Germline CDR1 MNHEY, CDR2 SVGAGI. Trimming cost V 5 bases and J 0 bases, with 11 bases left between them. In DNA, the CDR3 is TGTGCCAGCAGTCCCGGACGGAATAGCAATCAGCCCCAGCATTTT. It translates to CASSPGRNSNQPQHF.

The rearrangement uses TRBV28 and TRBJ1-2; possible D gene TRBD1, 5 bases. This CDR3 spans 13 amino acids. Germline CDR1 and CDR2: MDHEN and SYDVKM. V lost 9 bases to trimming and J lost 5 bases, with 16 bases between them. The CDR3 DNA reads TGTGCCAGTACCTCCGGGGGTAGGTATGGCTACACCTTC. This gives the protein CASTSGGRYGYTF.

V usage is TRBV7-2 and J usage is TRBJ1-2, with D unclear. The CDR3 has 16 amino acids. Germline CDR1 is SGHTA and CDR2 is FQGNSA. Trimming took 1 base from V and 4 from J, leaving 16 bases between them. The CDR3 here is CASSLGVAPHGYGYTF. In nucleotides, the CDR3 is TGTGCCAGCAGCTTAGGTGTCGCCCCTCATGGCTATGGCTACACCTTC.